The rows below give T cell receptor beta chains drawn from one sample of a study of T cells in Graves' hyperthyroidism and ophthalmopathy. TCRdb fed the multiplex PCR reads into MiXCR, producing one record per CDR3 protein. The repertoire holds 550,000 to 600,000 distinct CDR3 sequences, with more than 13% as singletons. The sample consisted of blood. These receptors originate from a woman aged 18-29 years with Graves' ophthalmopathy. CDR3s include the opening cysteine and the closing phenylalanine or tryptophan. The D gene is left open where the match is weak. A clone size is listed for some rows: how often the clone was seen (once, few, many), or a class if it is expanded.

v_call: TRBV12-3/TRBV12-4
cdr3_length: 13
clone_size: many
j_call: TRBJ1-1
d_call: -
cdr3_aa: CASSLNRRIEAFF
cdr3_nt: TGTGCCAGCAGTTTAAACAGGAGAATTGAAGCTTTCTTT

v_call: TRBV20-1
cdr3_length: 15
clone_size: many
j_call: TRBJ1-1
d_call: -
cdr3_aa: CSARRQVGGNTEAFF
cdr3_nt: TGCAGTGCTAGACGACAGGTTGGGGGAAACACTGAAGCTTTCTTT

v_call: TRBV20-1
cdr3_length: 14
clone_size: -
j_call: TRBJ2-1
d_call: TRBD1
cdr3_aa: CSARTGTEYNEQFF
cdr3_nt: TGCAGTGCTAGAACCGGGACAGAATACAATGAGCAGTTCTTC

v_call: TRBV12-3/TRBV12-4
cdr3_length: 12
clone_size: -
j_call: TRBJ1-2
d_call: TRBD1
cdr3_aa: CASTRTGYGYTF
cdr3_nt: TGTGCCAGCACCCGGACAGGGTATGGCTACACCTTC

v_call: TRBV12-3/TRBV12-4
cdr3_length: 16
clone_size: many
j_call: TRBJ1-1
d_call: TRBD1
cdr3_aa: CASSAGTGGRNTEAFF
cdr3_nt: TGTGCCAGCAGCGCCGGGACAGGGGGCCGAAACACTGAAGCTTTCTTT

v_call: TRBV18
cdr3_length: 15
clone_size: few
j_call: TRBJ2-7
d_call: -
cdr3_aa: CASSPRGGRTYEQYF
cdr3_nt: TGTGCCAGCTCACCACGGGGTGGCAGAACGTACGAGCAGTACTTC

v_call: TRBV7-9
cdr3_length: 15
clone_size: many
j_call: TRBJ2-3
d_call: TRBD2
cdr3_aa: CASSWGLAGGDTQYF
cdr3_nt: TGTGCCAGCAGCTGGGGACTAGCGGGAGGAGATACGCAGTATTTT

v_call: TRBV11-2
cdr3_length: 16
clone_size: many
j_call: TRBJ1-6
d_call: -
cdr3_aa: CASSVSPSSYNSPLHF
cdr3_nt: TGTGCCAGCAGCGTCTCCCCGAGCTCCTATAATTCACCCCTCCACTTT

v_call: TRBV29-1
cdr3_length: 14
clone_size: few
j_call: TRBJ1-2
d_call: TRBD1
cdr3_aa: CSVEAEGAFYGYTF
cdr3_nt: TGCAGCGTTGAAGCAGAGGGGGCGTTCTATGGCTACACCTTC

v_call: TRBV28
cdr3_length: 13
clone_size: many
j_call: TRBJ1-2
d_call: TRBD1
cdr3_aa: CASSLDRQGGYTF
cdr3_nt: TGTGCCAGCAGTTTGGACAGGCAAGGTGGCTACACCTTC

v_call: TRBV5-8
cdr3_length: 14
clone_size: few
j_call: TRBJ2-3
d_call: -
cdr3_aa: CASSKGTSTDTQYF
cdr3_nt: TGTGCCAGCAGTAAGGGGACTAGCACAGATACGCAGTATTTT

v_call: TRBV28
cdr3_length: 14
clone_size: many
j_call: TRBJ2-5
d_call: -
cdr3_aa: CASSLESGRETQYF
cdr3_nt: TGTGCCAGCAGTTTAGAGTCAGGGCGAGAGACCCAGTACTTC

v_call: TRBV7-9
cdr3_length: 17
clone_size: many
j_call: TRBJ2-7
d_call: TRBD2
cdr3_aa: CASSPGSSGLSSYEQYF
cdr3_nt: TGTGCCAGCAGTCCTGGGAGTAGCGGGCTAAGCTCCTACGAGCAGTACTTC

v_call: TRBV12-3/TRBV12-4
cdr3_length: 16
clone_size: many
j_call: TRBJ2-3
d_call: -
cdr3_aa: CASSRSGGRGWGTQYF
cdr3_nt: TGTGCCAGCAGCCGCTCAGGGGGGCGCGGGTGGGGTACGCAGTATTTT

v_call: TRBV11-2
cdr3_length: 19
clone_size: many
j_call: TRBJ2-1
d_call: -
cdr3_aa: CASSLEFGFGQGYYNEQFF
cdr3_nt: TGTGCCAGCAGCTTAGAGTTCGGGTTTGGTCAGGGGTACTACAATGAGCAGTTCTTC

v_call: TRBV7-2
cdr3_length: 14
clone_size: many
j_call: TRBJ1-5
d_call: TRBD1
cdr3_aa: CASSYSEGAWPQHF
cdr3_nt: TGTGCCAGCAGCTACTCGGAGGGGGCCTGGCCCCAGCATTTT

v_call: TRBV4-1
cdr3_length: 13
clone_size: -
j_call: TRBJ2-7
d_call: -
cdr3_aa: CASSVPSSYEQYF
cdr3_nt: TGCGCCAGCAGCGTCCCGAGCTCCTACGAGCAGTACTTC

v_call: TRBV30
cdr3_length: 13
clone_size: -
j_call: TRBJ2-1
d_call: -
cdr3_aa: CAWSGTNYDEQFF
cdr3_nt: TGTGCCTGGAGTGGGACTAACTACGATGAGCAGTTCTTC

v_call: TRBV14
cdr3_length: 19
clone_size: -
j_call: TRBJ2-1
d_call: -
cdr3_aa: CASSQVGGAGLNLYNEQFF
cdr3_nt: TGTGCCAGCAGCCAAGTAGGGGGCGCGGGACTAAACCTCTACAATGAGCAGTTCTTC

v_call: TRBV29-1
cdr3_length: 11
clone_size: few
j_call: TRBJ2-7
d_call: -
cdr3_aa: CSVFKAYEQYF
cdr3_nt: TGCAGCGTTTTTAAAGCCTACGAGCAGTACTTC

v_call: TRBV18
cdr3_length: 13
clone_size: many
j_call: TRBJ1-1
d_call: -
cdr3_aa: CASSPPGVTEAFF
cdr3_nt: TGTGCCAGCTCACCCCCAGGGGTCACTGAAGCTTTCTTT

v_call: TRBV7-2
cdr3_length: 14
clone_size: many
j_call: TRBJ2-7
d_call: -
cdr3_aa: CASSLDGSSYEQYF
cdr3_nt: TGTGCCAGCAGCCTCGACGGTAGCTCCTACGAGCAGTACTTC

v_call: TRBV24-1
cdr3_length: 16
clone_size: many
j_call: TRBJ2-6
d_call: TRBD1
cdr3_aa: CATSDDRVSGANVLTF
cdr3_nt: TGTGCCACCAGTGATGACAGGGTCTCTGGGGCCAACGTCCTGACTTTC

v_call: TRBV2
cdr3_length: 12
clone_size: many
j_call: TRBJ1-1
d_call: -
cdr3_aa: CAFGGWATEAFF
cdr3_nt: TGTGCCTTTGGGGGCTGGGCCACTGAAGCTTTCTTT

v_call: TRBV28
cdr3_length: 17
clone_size: many
j_call: TRBJ2-2
d_call: TRBD2
cdr3_aa: CASTPGVAGVWTGELFF
cdr3_nt: TGTGCCAGCACCCCCGGGGTAGCGGGAGTGTGGACCGGGGAGCTGTTTTTT

v_call: TRBV28
cdr3_length: 15
clone_size: many
j_call: TRBJ1-5
d_call: TRBD1
cdr3_aa: CASLKGAYSNQPQHF
cdr3_nt: TGTGCCAGTTTAAAGGGGGCATATAGCAATCAGCCCCAGCATTTT

v_call: TRBV6-1
cdr3_length: 15
clone_size: few
j_call: TRBJ2-1
d_call: TRBD2
cdr3_aa: CASSDSAGGNDEQFF
cdr3_nt: TGTGCCAGCAGTGACTCGGCGGGAGGGAACGATGAGCAGTTCTTC

v_call: TRBV7-9
cdr3_length: 15
clone_size: many
j_call: TRBJ2-5
d_call: TRBD2
cdr3_aa: CASSGRLAREETQYF
cdr3_nt: TGTGCCAGCAGCGGCCGACTAGCTAGGGAAGAGACCCAGTACTTC

v_call: TRBV2
cdr3_length: 17
clone_size: many
j_call: TRBJ1-2
d_call: -
cdr3_aa: CASSEKSSGGRSYGYTF
cdr3_nt: TGTGCCAGCAGTGAGAAGAGTAGTGGAGGCCGGTCCTATGGCTACACCTTC